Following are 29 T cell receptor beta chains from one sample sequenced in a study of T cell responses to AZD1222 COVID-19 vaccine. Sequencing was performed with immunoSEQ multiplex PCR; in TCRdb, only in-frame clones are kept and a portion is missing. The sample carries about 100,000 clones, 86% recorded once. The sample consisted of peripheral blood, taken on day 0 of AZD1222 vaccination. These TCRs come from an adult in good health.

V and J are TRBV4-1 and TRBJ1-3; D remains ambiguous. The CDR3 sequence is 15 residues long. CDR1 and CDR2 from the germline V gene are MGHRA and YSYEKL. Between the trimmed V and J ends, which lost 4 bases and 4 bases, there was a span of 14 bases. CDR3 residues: CASSPTARSGNTIYF. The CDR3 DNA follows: TGCGCCAGCAGCCCAACGGCCCGGTCAGGAAACACCATATATTTT.

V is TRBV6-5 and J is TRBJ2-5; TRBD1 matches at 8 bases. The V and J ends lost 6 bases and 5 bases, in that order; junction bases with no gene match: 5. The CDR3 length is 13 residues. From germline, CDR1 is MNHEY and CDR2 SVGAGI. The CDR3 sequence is CASSQGAWETQYF. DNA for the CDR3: TGTGCCAGCAGCCAGGGGGCTTGGGAGACCCAGTACTTC.

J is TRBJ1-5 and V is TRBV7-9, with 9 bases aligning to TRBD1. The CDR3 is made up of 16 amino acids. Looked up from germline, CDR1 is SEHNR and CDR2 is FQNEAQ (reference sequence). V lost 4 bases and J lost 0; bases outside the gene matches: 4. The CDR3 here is CASSSGQGNSNQPQHF. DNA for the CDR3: TGTGCCAGCAGCTCGGGACAGGGAAATAGCAATCAGCCCCAGCATTTT.

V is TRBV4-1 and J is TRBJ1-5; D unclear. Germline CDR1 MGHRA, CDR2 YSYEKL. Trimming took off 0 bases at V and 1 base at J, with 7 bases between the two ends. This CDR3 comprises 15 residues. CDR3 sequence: CASSQDVGSNQPQHF. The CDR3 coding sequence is TGCGCCAGCAGCCAAGATGTAGGGAGCAATCAGCCCCAGCATTTT.

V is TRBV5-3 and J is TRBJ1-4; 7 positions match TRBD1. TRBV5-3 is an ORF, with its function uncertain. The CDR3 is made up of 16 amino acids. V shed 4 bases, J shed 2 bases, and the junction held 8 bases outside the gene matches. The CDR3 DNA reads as TGTGCCAGAAGCACCACAGGGACAGCGACTAATGAAAAACTGTTTTTT. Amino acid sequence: CARSTTGTATNEKLFF.

The CDR3 loop reads CATGGGDENTEAFF. In DNA form, the CDR3 reads TGTGCCACCGGGGGGGGCGATGAGAACACTGAAGCTTTCTTT. The chain is built from TRBV24-1 and TRBJ1-1; tentative D call: TRBD1 (6 bases). The CDR3 is made up of 14 amino acids. V lost 9 bases and J lost 1, with 14 bases in between. Germline loops: CDR1 KGHDR, CDR2 SFDVKD.

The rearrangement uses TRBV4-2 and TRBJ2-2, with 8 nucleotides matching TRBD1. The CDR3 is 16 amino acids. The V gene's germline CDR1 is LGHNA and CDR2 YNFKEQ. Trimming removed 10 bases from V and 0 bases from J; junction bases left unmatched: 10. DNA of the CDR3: TGTGCCACCTCCCTATCACAGGGGGCGAACACCGGGGAGCTGTTTTTT. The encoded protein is CATSLSQGANTGELFF.

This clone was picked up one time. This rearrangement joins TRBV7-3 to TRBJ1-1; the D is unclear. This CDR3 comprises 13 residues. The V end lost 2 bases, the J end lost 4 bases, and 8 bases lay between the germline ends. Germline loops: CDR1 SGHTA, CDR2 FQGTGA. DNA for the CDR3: TGTGCCAGCAGCTTACAAAGGAGCACTGAAGCTTTCTTT. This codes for CASSLQRSTEAFF. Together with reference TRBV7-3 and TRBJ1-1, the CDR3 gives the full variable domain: GAGVSQTPSNKVTEKGKYVELRCDPISGHTALYWYRQSLGQGPEFLIYFQGTGAADDSGLPNDRFFAVRPEGSVSTLKIQRTERGDSAVYLCASSLQRSTEAFFGQGTRLTVV.

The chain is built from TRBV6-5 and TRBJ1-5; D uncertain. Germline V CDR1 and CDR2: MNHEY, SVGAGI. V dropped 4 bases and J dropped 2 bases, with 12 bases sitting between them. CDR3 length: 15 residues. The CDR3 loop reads CASSSAKTGNQPQHF. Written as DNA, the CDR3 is TGTGCCAGCAGTTCTGCGAAAACTGGCAATCAGCCCCAGCATTTT.

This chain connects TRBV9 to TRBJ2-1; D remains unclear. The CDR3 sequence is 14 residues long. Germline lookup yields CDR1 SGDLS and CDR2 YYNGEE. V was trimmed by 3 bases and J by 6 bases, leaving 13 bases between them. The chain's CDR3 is CASSEVTSGNEQFF. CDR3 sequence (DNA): TGTGCCAGCAGCGAGGTCACTTCGGGCAATGAGCAGTTCTTC. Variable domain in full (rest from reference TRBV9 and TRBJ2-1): DSGVTQTPKHLITATGQRVTLRCSPRSGDLSVYWYQQSLDQGLQFLIQYYNGEERAKGNILERFSAQQFPDLHSELNLSSLELGDSALYFCASSEVTSGNEQFFGPGTRLTVL.

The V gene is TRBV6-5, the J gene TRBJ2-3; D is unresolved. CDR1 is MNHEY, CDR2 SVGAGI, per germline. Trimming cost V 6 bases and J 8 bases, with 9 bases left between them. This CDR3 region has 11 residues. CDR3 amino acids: CASRSLATQYF. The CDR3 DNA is TGTGCCAGCAGGAGTCTTGCTACGCAGTATTTT.

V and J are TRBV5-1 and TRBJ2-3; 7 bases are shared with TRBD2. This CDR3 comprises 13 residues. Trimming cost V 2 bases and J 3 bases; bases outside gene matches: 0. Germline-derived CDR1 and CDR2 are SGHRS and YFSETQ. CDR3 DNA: TGCGCCAGCAGCTTTAGCGGGACAGATACGCAGTATTTT. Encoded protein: CASSFSGTDTQYF.

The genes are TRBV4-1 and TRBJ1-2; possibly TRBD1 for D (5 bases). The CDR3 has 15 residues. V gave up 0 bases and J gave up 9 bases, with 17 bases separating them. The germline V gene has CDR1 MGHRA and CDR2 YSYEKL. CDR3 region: CASSQDGAARQSYTF. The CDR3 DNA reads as TGCGCCAGCAGCCAAGACGGGGCAGCAAGGCAGAGCTACACCTTC.

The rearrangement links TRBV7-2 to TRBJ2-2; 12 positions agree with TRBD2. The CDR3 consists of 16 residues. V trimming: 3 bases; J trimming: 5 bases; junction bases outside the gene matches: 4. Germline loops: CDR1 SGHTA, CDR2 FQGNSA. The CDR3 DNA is TGTGCCAGCAGCTTTCCACTAGCGGGGGGAACCGGGGAGCTGTTTTTT. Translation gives CASSFPLAGGTGELFF.

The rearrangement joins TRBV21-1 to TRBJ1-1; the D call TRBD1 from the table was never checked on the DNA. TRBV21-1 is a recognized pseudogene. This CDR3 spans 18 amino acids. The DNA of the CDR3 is TGTGCCAGCAGCAAATCCCCAATCCCACAGGGTAGCCGGACTGAAGCTTTCTTT. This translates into CASSKSPIPQGSRTEAFF.

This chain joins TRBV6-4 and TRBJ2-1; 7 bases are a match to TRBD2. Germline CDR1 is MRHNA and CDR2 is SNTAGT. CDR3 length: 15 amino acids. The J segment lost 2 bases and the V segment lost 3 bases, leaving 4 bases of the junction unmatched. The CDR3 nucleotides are TGTGCCAGCAGTGAGGAAGGGACTACCTACAATGAGCAGTTCTTC. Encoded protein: CASSEEGTTYNEQFF.

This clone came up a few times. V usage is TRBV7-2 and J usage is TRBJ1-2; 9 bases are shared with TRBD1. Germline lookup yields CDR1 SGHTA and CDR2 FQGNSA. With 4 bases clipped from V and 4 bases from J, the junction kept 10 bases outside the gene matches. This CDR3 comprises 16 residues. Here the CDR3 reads CASSSRQGGVGYGYTF. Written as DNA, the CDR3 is TGTGCCAGCAGCTCCAGACAGGGGGGCGTTGGCTATGGCTACACCTTC.

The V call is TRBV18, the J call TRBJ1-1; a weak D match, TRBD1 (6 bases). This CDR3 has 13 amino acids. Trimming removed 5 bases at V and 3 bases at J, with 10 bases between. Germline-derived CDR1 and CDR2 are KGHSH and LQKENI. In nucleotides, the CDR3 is TGTGCCAGCTCAACACAGGGAGACACTGAAGCTTTCTTT. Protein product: CASSTQGDTEAFF.

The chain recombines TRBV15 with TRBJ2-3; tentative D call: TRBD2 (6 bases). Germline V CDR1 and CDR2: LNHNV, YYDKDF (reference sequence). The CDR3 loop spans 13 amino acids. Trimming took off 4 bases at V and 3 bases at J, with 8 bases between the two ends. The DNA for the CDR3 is TGTGCCACCAGCACCGGACTAACAGATACGCAGTATTTT. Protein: CATSTGLTDTQYF. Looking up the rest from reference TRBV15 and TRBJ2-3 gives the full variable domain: DAMVIQNPRYQVTQFGKPVTLSCSQTLNHNVMYWYQQKSSQAPKLLFHYYDKDFNNEADTPDNFQSRRPNTSFCFLDIRSPGLGDTAMYLCATSTGLTDTQYFGPGTRLTVL.

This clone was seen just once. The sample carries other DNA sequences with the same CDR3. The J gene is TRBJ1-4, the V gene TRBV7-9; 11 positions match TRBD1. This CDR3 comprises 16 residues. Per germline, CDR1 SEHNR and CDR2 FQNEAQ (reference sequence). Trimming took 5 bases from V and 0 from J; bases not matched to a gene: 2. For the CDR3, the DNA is TGTGCCAGCAGCACGGGACAGGGGGCAACTAATGAAAAACTGTTTTTT. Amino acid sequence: CASSTGQGATNEKLFF.

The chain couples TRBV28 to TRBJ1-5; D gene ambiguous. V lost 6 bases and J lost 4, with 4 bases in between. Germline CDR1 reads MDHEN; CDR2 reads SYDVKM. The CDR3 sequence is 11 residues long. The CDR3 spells CASSYNQPQHF. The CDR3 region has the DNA TGTGCCAGCAGCTATAATCAGCCCCAGCATTTT.

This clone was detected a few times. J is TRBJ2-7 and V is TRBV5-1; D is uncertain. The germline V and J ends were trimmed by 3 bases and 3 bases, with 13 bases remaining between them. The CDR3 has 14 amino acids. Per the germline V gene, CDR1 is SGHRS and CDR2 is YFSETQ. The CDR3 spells CASSSSPQDYEQYF. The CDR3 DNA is TGCGCCAGCAGCTCCTCCCCCCAAGACTACGAGCAGTACTTC.

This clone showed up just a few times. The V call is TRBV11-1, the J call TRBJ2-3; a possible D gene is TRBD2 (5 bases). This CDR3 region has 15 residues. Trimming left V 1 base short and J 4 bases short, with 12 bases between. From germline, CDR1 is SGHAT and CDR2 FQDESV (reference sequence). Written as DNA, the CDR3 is TGTGCCAGCAGCTTAGTAGCGATCCGCCCAGATACGCAGTATTTT. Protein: CASSLVAIRPDTQYF.

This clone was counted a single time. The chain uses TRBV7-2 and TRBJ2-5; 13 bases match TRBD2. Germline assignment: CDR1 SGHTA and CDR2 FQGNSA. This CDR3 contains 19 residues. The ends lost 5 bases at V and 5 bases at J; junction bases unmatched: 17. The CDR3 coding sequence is TGTGCCAGCAGCCAGCCCCCGAGACTAGCGGGGGGTTTGGGCGAGACCCAGTACTTC. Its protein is CASSQPPRLAGGLGETQYF.

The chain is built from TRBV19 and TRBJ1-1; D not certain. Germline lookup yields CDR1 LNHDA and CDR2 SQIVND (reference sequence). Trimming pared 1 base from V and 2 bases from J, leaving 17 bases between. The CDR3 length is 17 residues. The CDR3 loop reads CASSIVGMAMRNTEAFF. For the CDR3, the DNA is TGTGCCAGTAGTATAGTGGGCATGGCAATGAGAAACACTGAAGCTTTCTTT.

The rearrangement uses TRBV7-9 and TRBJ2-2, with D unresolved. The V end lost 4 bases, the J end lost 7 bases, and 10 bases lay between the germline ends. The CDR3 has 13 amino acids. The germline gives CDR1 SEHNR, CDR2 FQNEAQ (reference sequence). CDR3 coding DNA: TGTGCCAGCAGCTCGTTCAAGGTCGGGGAGCTGTTTTTT. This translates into CASSSFKVGELFF.

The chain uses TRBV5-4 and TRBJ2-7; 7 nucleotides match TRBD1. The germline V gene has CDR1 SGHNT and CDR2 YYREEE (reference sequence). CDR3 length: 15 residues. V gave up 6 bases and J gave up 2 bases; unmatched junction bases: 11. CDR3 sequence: CASTPGQSATYEQYF. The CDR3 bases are TGTGCCAGCACCCCGGGACAGAGCGCGACCTACGAGCAGTACTTC.

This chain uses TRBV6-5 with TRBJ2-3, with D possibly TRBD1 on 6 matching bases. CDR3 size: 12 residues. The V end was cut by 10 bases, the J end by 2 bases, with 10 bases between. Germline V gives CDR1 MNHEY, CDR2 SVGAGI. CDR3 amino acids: CATDSLTDTQYF. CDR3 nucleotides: TGTGCCACGGACAGCCTCACAGATACGCAGTATTTT.

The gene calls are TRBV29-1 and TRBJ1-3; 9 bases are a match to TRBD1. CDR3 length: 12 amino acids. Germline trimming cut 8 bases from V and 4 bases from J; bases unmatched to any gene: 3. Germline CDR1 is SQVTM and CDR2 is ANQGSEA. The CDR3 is CSCGQGGNTIYF. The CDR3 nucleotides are TGCAGCTGCGGACAGGGGGGAAACACCATATATTTT.